The T cell receptor (beta chain) under discussion was sequenced for a study of a mutant IDH1 vaccine in newly diagnosed glioma. Study-wide background: Of treated patients, approximately 62% were men and 37.5% women, averaging roughly 40 years. Before enrollment, the patients had been treated with radiotherapy alone, temozolomide alone, or both together. Most of them had received both.

Assay used: immunoSEQ multiplex PCR; TCRdb lists only in-frame clones, some missing. The data show over 55,000 clones, with 83% seen just once and approximately 4.4% held by the top ten. The V gene's germline CDR1 is SGHVS and CDR2 FNYEAQ. The CDR3 is made up of 15 amino acids. V shed 5 bases and J shed 11 bases, with 24 bases lying between them. This clone was picked up one time. Time point given: baseline, week 1 (first vaccination visit). Treatment specified: pre-vaccination baseline after standard-of-care therapy. Each donor presented with a new WHO grade 3 or 4 astrocytoma that tested IDH1-mutant and showed ATRX loss.

The TCR sequence derives from a woman younger than 35 with glioma. Some clones in this sample may be carry-over from other donors' samples. The chain is built from TRBV7-6 and TRBJ1-1; a possible D gene is TRBD1 (5 bases). Sequenced here: peripheral blood mononuclear cells (PBMCs), sampled from a glioma patient treated with radiotherapy, temozolomide or both. The CDR3 region has the DNA TGTGCCAGCAGCCCCGCCCCAGGGTACGGGGTGCCGGCTTTCTTT. Encoded protein: CASSPAPGYGVPAFF.